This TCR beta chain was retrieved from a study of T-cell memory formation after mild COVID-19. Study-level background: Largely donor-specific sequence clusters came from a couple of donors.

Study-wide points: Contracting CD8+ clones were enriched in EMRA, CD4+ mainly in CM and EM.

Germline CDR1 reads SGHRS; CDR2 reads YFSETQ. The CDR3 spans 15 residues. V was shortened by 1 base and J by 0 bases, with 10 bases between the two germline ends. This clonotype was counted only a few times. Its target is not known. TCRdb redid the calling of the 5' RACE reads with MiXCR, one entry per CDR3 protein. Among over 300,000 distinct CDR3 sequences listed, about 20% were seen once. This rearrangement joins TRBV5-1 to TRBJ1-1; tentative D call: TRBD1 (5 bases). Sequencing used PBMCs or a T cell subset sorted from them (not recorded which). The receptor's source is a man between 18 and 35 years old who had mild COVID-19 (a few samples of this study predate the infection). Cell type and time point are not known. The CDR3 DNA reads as TGCGCCAGCAGCTTGAGTAGGGGCCTGAACACTGAAGCTTTCTTT. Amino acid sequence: CASSLSRGLNTEAFF.